One sample yielded the 19 T cell receptor beta chains listed below, sequenced in a study of cytomegalovirus exposure and HLA in healthy donors. In the PCR, 60 Vbeta and 13 Jbeta primers were used. Sequencing used immunoSEQ multiplex PCR; TCRdb keeps in-frame clones, though not all of them. The profile covers fewer than 140,000 clones, with around 82% appearing a single time and under 2% taken by the ten largest. Sample: PBMCs. The source is a man aged 50-60 years in good health and CMV-seronegative.

The chain recombines TRBV6-5 with TRBJ2-7; the match to TRBD1 covers 8 bases. V gave up 5 bases and J gave up 6 bases; unmatched junction bases: 12. This CDR3 has 15 residues. Germline loops: CDR1 MNHEY, CDR2 SVGAGI. CDR3 in amino acids: CASSARQGRNSEQYF. The CDR3 bases are TGTGCCAGCAGTGCCCGACAGGGGCGAAATAGCGAGCAGTACTTC.

This chain uses TRBV7-6 with TRBJ1-2, with 8 bases that match TRBD1. Germline lookup yields CDR1 SGHVS and CDR2 FNYEAQ. The CDR3 is 13 residues long. V dropped 5 bases and J dropped 10; count of bases not matched to a gene: 9. CDR3 sequence: CASSPRTGLHYTF. The CDR3 coding sequence is TGTGCCAGCAGCCCCCGGACAGGGTTACACTACACCTTC. Together with reference TRBV7-6 and TRBJ1-2, the CDR3 gives the full variable domain: GAGVSQSPRYKVTKRGQDVALRCDPISGHVSLYWYRQALGQGPEFLTYFNYEAQQDKSGLPNDRFSAERPEGSISTLTIQRTEQRDSAMYRCASSPRTGLHYTFGSGTRLTVV.

The chain has TRBV7-8 and TRBJ2-1, with 7 nucleotides matching TRBD1. There are 13 residues in the CDR3. The V segment lost 5 bases and the J segment 5 bases; nucleotides outside the gene matches: 3. Germline CDR1 is SGHVS and CDR2 is FQNEAQ. The CDR3 DNA sequence: TGTGCCAGCAGCCGGGACAGAGACAATGAGCAGTTCTTC. Protein product: CASSRDRDNEQFF.

J is TRBJ2-3 and V is TRBV5-5; the D gene is possibly TRBD2 (5 bases). Germline V gene data show CDR1 as SGHKS and CDR2 as YYEKEE (reference sequence). The CDR3 runs 14 residues. The V end lost 4 bases, the J end lost 2 bases, and 11 bases lay between the germline ends. The CDR3 sequence: CASSSGDFTDTQYF. In DNA form, the CDR3 reads TGTGCCAGCAGCAGCGGCGATTTCACAGATACGCAGTATTTT.

This clone was detected once. The V gene is TRBV6-1, the J gene TRBJ1-5, with 7 positions matching TRBD1. V lost 2 bases, J lost 5 bases, and 3 bases stayed unmatched. The CDR3 contains 14 residues. Germline V gene data show CDR1 as MNHNS and CDR2 as SASEGT. CDR3 loop: CASSEQGVYQPQHF. The CDR3 DNA sequence: TGTGCCAGCAGTGAACAGGGGGTTTATCAGCCCCAGCATTTT.

Of note for this clone: The sample has other DNA sequences that encode this CDR3 too. This chain connects TRBV5-1 to TRBJ1-2; D is ambiguous. CDR1 and CDR2 (germline): SGHRS, YFSETQ. The CDR3 is 15 residues long. V was trimmed by 0 bases and J by 4 bases, leaving 13 bases between them. The CDR3 sequence is CASSLVAGPTYGYTF. The CDR3 bases are TGCGCCAGCAGCTTGGTGGCAGGTCCTACCTATGGCTACACCTTC.

This chain links TRBV10-3 with TRBJ1-2; 7 nucleotides match TRBD1. CDR1 is ENHRY, CDR2 SYGVKD, per germline. V shed 7 bases and J 5 bases; nucleotides not matched to a gene: 4. The length of the CDR3 is 12 residues. CDR3 region: CAINQGEYGYTF. For the CDR3, the DNA is TGTGCCATCAACCAGGGGGAGTATGGCTACACCTTC.

This rearrangement joins TRBV5-1 to TRBJ1-1; no definite D call. CDR1 is SGHRS, CDR2 YFSETQ, per germline. V lost 1 base and J 8 bases, leaving 9 bases between the germline ends. The CDR3 contains 12 residues. The CDR3 here is CASSLRGAEAFF. The CDR3 coding sequence is TGCGCCAGCAGCTTGCGGGGAGCCGAAGCTTTCTTT.

This clone showed up just a few times. CDR3 DNA: TGTGCCAGCAGTACGGACAGCAATGAGCAGTTCTTC. Translated, it gives CASSTDSNEQFF. The chain combines TRBV7-2 with TRBJ2-1, with TRBD1 as a possible D gene (6 bases). This CDR3 region has 12 residues. The germline gives CDR1 SGHTA, CDR2 FQGNSA. With 6 bases removed from V and 6 bases from J, the gap between germline ends came to 9 bases.

V is TRBV11-2 and J is TRBJ2-7; 8 bases map to TRBD1. The CDR3 has 14 residues. J gave up 4 bases and V 4 bases, and 6 bases lay outside the gene matches. The germline gives CDR1 SGHAT, CDR2 FQNNGV. The CDR3 reads CASSSVTGDYEQYF. The DNA for the CDR3 is TGTGCCAGCAGCTCTGTGACAGGGGATTACGAGCAGTACTTC.

The chain combines TRBV9 with TRBJ1-1; a weak D match, TRBD1 (6 bases). CDR3 length: 13 residues. Looked up from germline, CDR1 is SGDLS and CDR2 is YYNGEE. Trimming shortened V by 7 bases and J by 3 bases, and 13 bases separated the two germline ends. DNA of the CDR3: TGTGCCAGCGGACCGGCAGGGGACACTGAAGCTTTCTTT. The encoded protein is CASGPAGDTEAFF.

The V and J genes are TRBV5-1 and TRBJ1-2; the D gene is possibly TRBD1 (6 bases). The CDR3 loop spans 15 amino acids. Germline V gene lookup returns CDR1 SGHRS and CDR2 YFSETQ. V was shortened by 0 bases and J by 1 base, with 10 bases between the two germline ends. The chain's CDR3 is CASSLEGGSNYGYTF. CDR3 nucleotides: TGCGCCAGCAGCTTGGAGGGGGGGAGTAACTATGGCTACACCTTC.

The V call is TRBV18, the J call TRBJ2-3; maybe TRBD2 (7 bases). Germline CDR1 is KGHSH and CDR2 is LQKENI. V was cut by 3 bases and J by 4 bases, with 14 bases left in between. The CDR3 loop spans 15 amino acids. Here the CDR3 reads CASSPSGGSADTQYF. The CDR3 DNA reads as TGTGCCAGCTCACCTTCGGGGGGCAGCGCAGATACGCAGTATTTT. The full variable domain, in which reference TRBV18 and TRBJ2-3 provide the parts outside the CDR3, is NAGVMQNPRHLVRRRGQEARLRCSPMKGHSHVYWYRQLPEEGLKFMVYLQKENIIDESGMPKERFSAEFPKEGPSILRIQQVVRGDSAAYFCASSPSGGSADTQYFGPGTRLTVL.

V usage is TRBV5-5 and J usage is TRBJ1-2; a weak D match, TRBD1 (6 bases). Trimming took off 1 base at V and 8 bases at J, with 21 bases between the two ends. This CDR3 has 16 amino acids. Germline V gene lookup returns CDR1 SGHKS and CDR2 YYEKEE (reference sequence). CDR3 bases: TGTGCCAGCAGCTTGTATTCGGTCGAAAACAGGGTGGGCTACACCTTC. Protein product: CASSLYSVENRVGYTF. The full variable domain, completed using reference TRBV5-5 and TRBJ1-2, is DAGVTQSPTHLIKTRGQQVTLRCSPISGHKSVSWYQQVLGQGPQFIFQYYEKEERGRGNFPDRFSARQFPNYSSELNVNALLLGDSALYLCASSLYSVENRVGYTFGSGTRLTVV.

The rearrangement links TRBV4-3 to TRBJ2-5; 9 nucleotides line up with TRBD2. Germline trimming cut 3 bases from V and 5 bases from J; bases unmatched to any gene: 10. There are 16 residues in the CDR3. Germline V lookup: CDR1 LGHNA, CDR2 YSLEER. The CDR3 DNA reads as TGCGCCAGCAGCCAGGGTAGCGGGGGAAGTGGGGAGACCCAGTACTTC. Its translation is CASSQGSGGSGETQYF.

This chain connects TRBV29-1 to TRBJ2-1, with D possibly being TRBD1 (6 bases). The CDR3 covers 12 residues. From germline, CDR1 is SQVTM and CDR2 ANQGSEA. V lost 8 bases to trimming and J lost 7 bases, with 15 bases between them. This CDR3 reads CSSTYRENEQFF. The CDR3, as DNA: TGCAGCTCAACGTACAGGGAAAATGAGCAGTTCTTC.

A single count supports this clone. The V call is TRBV7-8, the J call TRBJ1-3; the D is unclear. Looked up from germline, CDR1 is SGHVS and CDR2 is FQNEAQ. V lost 2 bases, J lost 0 bases, and 8 bases lay in between. The CDR3 has 15 amino acids. The CDR3 region has the DNA TGTGCCAGCAGCTTAAACATATTCTCTGGAAACACCATATATTTT. Encoded protein: CASSLNIFSGNTIYF. Full variable domain (rest looked up from reference TRBV7-8 and TRBJ1-3): GAGVSQSPRYKVAKRGQDVALRCDPISGHVSLFWYQQALGQGPEFLTYFQNEAQLDKSGLPSDRFFAERPEGSVSTLKIQRTQQEDSAVYLCASSLNIFSGNTIYFGEGSWLTVV.

The rearrangement joins TRBV30 to TRBJ1-1, with 10 bases fitting TRBD1. CDR3 size: 13 residues. CDR1 is GTSNPN and CDR2 is SVGIG in the germline V gene (reference sequence). The trim removed 1 base at V and 5 bases at J, leaving 1 base unmatched. The CDR3 region is CAWSGQGATEAFF. CDR3 in DNA: TGTGCCTGGAGTGGACAGGGGGCTACTGAAGCTTTCTTT.

V usage is TRBV18 and J usage is TRBJ2-6, with TRBD1 matching over 8 bases. The germline V gene has CDR1 KGHSH and CDR2 LQKENI. J lost 0 bases, V lost 7 bases, and 8 bases had no gene match. The CDR3 is 17 residues long. The CDR3 loop is CASFRDRITSGANVLTF. The CDR3 coding sequence is TGTGCCAGCTTCCGGGACAGGATTACCTCTGGGGCCAACGTCCTGACTTTC.